This entry lists 19 T cell receptor beta chains sequenced from one sample in a study of T cell responses to AZD1222 COVID-19 vaccine. Measured with immunoSEQ multiplex PCR; TCRdb has only the in-frame clones, and not every one. The top ten clones hold about 7.1% of a sample with 90,000 to 150,000 clones, roughly 90% of them seen once. Specimen: peripheral blood, collected 28 days after the second AZD1222 dose. All receptors derive from an adult who received the AZD1222 COVID-19 vaccine.

This clone showed up just once. The chain recombines TRBV29-1 with TRBJ2-7; D not resolved. Germline CDR1 reads SQVTM; CDR2 reads ANQGSEA. The length of the CDR3 is 12 residues. Trimming removed 5 bases from V and 0 bases from J, with 8 bases in between. The CDR3 sequence: CSVRLNSYEQYF. The CDR3 DNA follows: TGCAGCGTTCGCCTGAACTCCTACGAGCAGTACTTC.

The chain uses TRBV14 and TRBJ2-7; 10 bases fit TRBD2. CDR1 is SGHDN, CDR2 FVKESK, per germline. The CDR3 is 14 amino acids. The trim removed 3 bases at V and 5 bases at J, leaving 4 bases unmatched. The chain's CDR3 is CASSHIAGGNEQYF. As DNA, the CDR3 is TGTGCCAGCAGCCACATAGCGGGAGGCAACGAGCAGTACTTC.

J is TRBJ1-2 and V is TRBV6-5, with D possibly being TRBD1 (5 bases). V was clipped by 4 bases and J by 4 bases, with 13 bases between them. CDR1 and CDR2 (germline): MNHEY, SVGAGI. The CDR3 is made up of 14 amino acids. CDR3 amino acids: CASSSGLLVYGYTF. As DNA, the CDR3 is TGTGCCAGCAGTTCAGGGCTCTTGGTCTATGGCTACACCTTC.

The J gene is TRBJ2-2, the V gene TRBV5-1; D not resolved. Between the trimmed V and J ends, which lost 4 bases and 5 bases, there was a span of 9 bases. The CDR3 consists of 13 residues. Germline V CDR1 and CDR2: SGHRS, YFSETQ. CDR3 coding DNA: TGCGCCAGCAGCGGTCAGCTGACCGGGGAGCTGTTTTTT. It specifies CASSGQLTGELFF. The full variable domain, its missing parts supplied by reference TRBV5-1 and TRBJ2-2, is KAGVTQTPRYLIKTRGQQVTLSCSPISGHRSVSWYQQTPGQGLQFLFEYFSETQRNKGNFPGRFSGRQFSNSRSEMNVSTLELGDSALYLCASSGQLTGELFFGEGSRLTVL.

This clone has just one count. The genes are TRBV5-1 and TRBJ2-3; 10 bases map to TRBD2. Trimming removed 2 bases from V and 1 base from J; junction bases left unmatched: 4. This CDR3 has 16 residues. Germline V gene sequence: CDR1 SGHRS, CDR2 YFSETQ. CDR3: CASSFPSGSGTDTQYF. The CDR3 DNA sequence: TGCGCCAGCAGCTTCCCTAGCGGGAGTGGCACAGATACGCAGTATTTT.

This clone was found once. The CDR3 coding sequence is TGTGCCAGCAGTTACTCGGACGGCAACTCCTACGAGCAGTACTTC. This sequence encodes CASSYSDGNSYEQYF. The genes are TRBV6-5 and TRBJ2-7; D ambiguous. V was clipped by 0 bases and J by 0 bases, with 9 bases between them. CDR1 MNHEY and CDR2 SVGAGI come from the germline V gene. The CDR3 runs 15 residues.

The rearrangement joins TRBV11-2 to TRBJ2-1; 12 nucleotides agree with TRBD2. With 5 bases clipped from V and 2 bases from J, the junction kept 4 bases outside the gene matches. Germline lookup yields CDR1 SGHAT and CDR2 FQNNGV. The CDR3 consists of 16 residues. The CDR3 DNA sequence: TGTGCCAGCAGCACCGCTAGCGGGAGGGCCTACAATGAGCAGTTCTTC. This gives the protein CASSTASGRAYNEQFF.

This chain uses TRBV3-1 (or the pseudogene TRBV3-2) with TRBJ1-3; no firm D call. Germline V gene lookup returns CDR1 LGHDT and CDR2 YNNKEL (reference sequence). V dropped 3 bases and J dropped 11 bases, with 11 bases sitting between them. The CDR3 consists of 12 residues. Written as DNA, the CDR3 is TGTGCCAGCAGCCAGTTTAGGGCCCCCATATATTTT. This gives the protein CASSQFRAPIYF.

This clone is a singleton in its sample. The chain joins TRBV6-4 to TRBJ1-1; no clear D gene. The V end was cut by 5 bases, the J end by 4 bases, with 11 bases between. Germline V CDR1 and CDR2: MRHNA, SNTAGT. This CDR3 comprises 13 residues. CDR3 loop: CASSPGSGTEAFF. The CDR3 DNA follows: TGTGCCAGCAGTCCGGGATCGGGCACTGAAGCTTTCTTT.

A few counts support this clone. The chain carries TRBV28 and TRBJ2-7, with 9 bases identical to TRBD2. CDR1 is MDHEN and CDR2 is SYDVKM in the germline V gene. J lost 0 bases, V lost 7 bases, and 10 bases had no gene match. The CDR3 sequence is 16 residues long. CDR3 DNA: TGTGCCAGCACCCCCTCTAGCGGGGCGGGCTCCTACGAGCAGTACTTC. Translation gives CASTPSSGAGSYEQYF.

This rearrangement joins TRBV19 to TRBJ2-1; 8 nucleotides match TRBD1. The V gene's germline CDR1 is LNHDA and CDR2 SQIVND (reference sequence). The CDR3 loop spans 15 amino acids. Germline trimming cut 6 bases from V and 0 bases from J; bases unmatched to any gene: 4. CDR3 protein: CASSTDRGSYNEQFF. As DNA, the CDR3 is TGTGCCAGTAGCACCGACAGGGGCTCCTACAATGAGCAGTTCTTC.

The chain couples TRBV19 to TRBJ1-3, with no clear D. Germline CDR1 and CDR2: LNHDA and SQIVND (reference sequence). The CDR3 is 13 amino acids. Trimming took 1 base from V and 0 from J, leaving 1 base between them. The DNA of the CDR3 is TGTGCCAGTAGTATAGTCTCTGGAAACACCATATATTTT. Amino acids: CASSIVSGNTIYF.

The V and J genes are TRBV5-1 and TRBJ2-3, with 8 bases fitting TRBD1. Germline V CDR1 and CDR2: SGHRS, YFSETQ. CDR3 length equals 14 residues. The V segment lost 7 bases and the J segment 3 bases; nucleotides outside the gene matches: 7. DNA of the CDR3: TGCGCCAGCCATACAGGGGGAGCGACAGATACGCAGTATTTT. Amino acid sequence: CASHTGGATDTQYF.

V gene TRBV9 combines with J gene TRBJ1-2; a possible D gene is TRBD1 (5 bases). Trimming cost V 3 bases and J 2 bases, with 11 bases left between them. The CDR3 consists of 14 residues. From germline, CDR1 is SGDLS and CDR2 YYNGEE. The CDR3 reads CASSGTPTNYGYTF. The CDR3 nucleotides read TGTGCCAGCAGCGGGACACCTACGAACTATGGCTACACCTTC.

This chain uses TRBV2 with TRBJ1-1; D might be TRBD1 (6 bases). V was trimmed by 10 bases and J by 1 base, leaving 10 bases between them. This CDR3 has 12 amino acids. Germline V CDR1 and CDR2: SNHLY, FYNNEI. Written as DNA, the CDR3 is TGTGCCAAATCGGACAGGAACACTGAAGCTTTCTTT. Translation gives CAKSDRNTEAFF.

The rearrangement joins TRBV7-8 to TRBJ1-2; no clear D. The CDR3 is 14 amino acids. Germline V CDR1 and CDR2: SGHVS, FQNEAQ. V lost 0 bases and J lost 0, with 5 bases in between. CDR3 sequence: CASSLASANYGYTF. For the CDR3, the DNA is TGTGCCAGCAGCTTAGCGTCGGCTAACTATGGCTACACCTTC.

This chain links TRBV6-2 or TRBV6-3 with TRBJ2-5, with 7 positions matching TRBD1. V dropped 6 bases and J dropped 3; count of bases not matched to a gene: 7. The CDR3 sequence is 14 residues long. Germline V gene sequence: CDR1 MNHEY, CDR2 SVGEGT. CDR3 DNA sequence: TGTGCCAGCAGCCCAGGGGGTCTGGAAGAGACCCAGTACTTC. Amino acids: CASSPGGLEETQYF.

The chain joins TRBV18 to TRBJ1-5; the match to TRBD1 covers 9 bases. CDR1 KGHSH and CDR2 LQKENI come from the germline V gene. Losses at the gene ends were 4 bases for V and 6 bases for J; bases not matched to a gene: 7. This CDR3 comprises 15 residues. The DNA of the CDR3 is TGTGCCAGCTCACAAGAGACAGGGGGTGCTCAGCCCCAGCATTTT. This codes for CASSQETGGAQPQHF.

V gene TRBV6-1 combines with J gene TRBJ1-6; D gene uncertain. Germline-derived CDR1 and CDR2 are MNHNS and SASEGT. The CDR3 contains 17 residues. V shed 2 bases and J shed 5 bases, with 16 bases lying between them. The DNA of the CDR3 is TGTGCCAGCAGTGAATTAGGTAGCGGGGTCAATAATTCACCCCTCCACTTT. It specifies CASSELGSGVNNSPLHF.